These 32 T cell receptor beta chains came from one sample sequenced in a study of shared clonotypes between healthy human individuals. Naive CD8 cells comprised CD45RO-negative, CCR7-positively selected cells, excluding terminally differentiated effector memory CD45RA+ cells. Clones were read by immunoSEQ multiplex PCR, and TCRdb kept only the in-frame ones, dropping some. The sample gives some 2 million clones, about 95% of which show up once; about 1.1% is in the top ten. Sequences were obtained from naive CD8+ T cells sorted from blood. These receptors were obtained from a man in his late teens or twenties in good health.

The chain recombines TRBV7-9 with TRBJ2-4; D unresolved. Trimming took off 4 bases at V and 0 bases at J, with 13 bases between the two ends. This CDR3 has 16 amino acids. CDR1 is SEHNR and CDR2 is FQNEAQ in the germline V gene (reference sequence). The chain's CDR3 is CASSSSKALAKNIQYF. The DNA for the CDR3 is TGTGCCAGCAGCTCCAGCAAAGCACTAGCCAAAAACATTCAGTACTTC.

V usage is TRBV5-1 and J usage is TRBJ2-5; the D is unclear. Germline CDR1 and CDR2: SGHRS and YFSETQ. The CDR3 spans 15 residues. The ends were cut back, 2 bases at V and 2 bases at J, with 13 bases in the middle. The CDR3 coding sequence is TGCGCCAGCAGCTTCGAAGGCAATACTCAAGAGACCCAGTACTTC. It translates to CASSFEGNTQETQYF.

Comments on this clone: The same CDR3 can be traced to other DNA sequences in this sample. The chain is built from TRBV7-9 and TRBJ2-2, with no clear D. The CDR3 consists of 13 residues. Germline values: CDR1 SEHNR, CDR2 FQNEAQ (reference sequence). V dropped 3 bases and J dropped 1 base, with 3 bases sitting between them. CDR3 amino acids: CASSLGNTGELFF. The CDR3 region has the DNA TGTGCCAGCAGCTTGGGGAACACCGGGGAGCTGTTTTTT. Combining the CDR3 with reference TRBV7-9 and TRBJ2-2 gives the whole variable domain DTGVSQNPRHKITKRGQNVTFRCDPISEHNRLYWYRQTLGQGPEFLTYFQNEAQLEKSRLLSDRFSAERPKGSFSTLEIQRTEQGDSAMYLCASSLGNTGELFFGEGSRLTVL.

This clone was observed a single time. In the same sample, other DNA sequences code for this CDR3. The chain recombines TRBV19 with TRBJ1-6; the match to TRBD1 covers 7 bases. The CDR3 runs to 14 residues. Germline CDR1 and CDR2: LNHDA and SQIVND (reference sequence). Trimming at V came to 3 bases and at J to 6 bases, leaving 2 bases not matched to a gene. CDR3 sequence reads: CASSIRDSNSPLHF. In DNA, the CDR3 is TGTGCCAGTAGTATTAGGGACAGTAATTCACCCCTCCACTTT.

The chain has TRBV5-4 and TRBJ2-7; the match to TRBD2 covers 7 bases. CDR1 is SGHNT and CDR2 is YYREEE in the germline V gene (reference sequence). The length of the CDR3 is 14 residues. V gave up 4 bases and J gave up 6 bases; unmatched junction bases: 10. The CDR3 loop reads CASSATGLIGEQYF. The CDR3 DNA follows: TGTGCCAGCAGCGCAACGGGACTAATAGGCGAGCAGTACTTC.

This chain joins TRBV13 and TRBJ2-5; 7 nucleotides agree with TRBD2. Unmatched junction bases numbered 5, after V lost 2 bases and J lost 2 bases. The CDR3 loop spans 15 amino acids. The germline V gene has CDR1 PRHDT and CDR2 FYEKMQ (reference sequence). The CDR3 sequence is CASSLLAVQQETQYF. The DNA of the CDR3 is TGTGCCAGCAGCTTACTAGCGGTCCAACAAGAGACCCAGTACTTC.

In the case of this clone: The same CDR3 also results from other DNA sequences found in this sample. The chain is built from TRBV11-2 and TRBJ2-7, with no clear D. The CDR3 contains 13 residues. Between the trimmed V and J ends, which lost 1 base and 0 bases, there was a span of 4 bases. Germline V CDR1 and CDR2: SGHAT, FQNNGV. CDR3 region: CASSLASSYEQYF. CDR3 coding DNA: TGTGCCAGCAGCTTAGCGAGCTCCTACGAGCAGTACTTC.

In the case of this clone: A much larger clone differs from this one at a single base, so this may be a read error. Other nucleotide sequences in the sample specify the same CDR3. The CDR3, as DNA: TGTGCCAGCAGCTTACCCTACGAGCAGTACTTC. This encodes CASSLPYEQYF. The chain links TRBV11-2 to TRBJ2-7, with D unresolved. Per the germline V gene, CDR1 is SGHAT and CDR2 is FQNNGV. This CDR3 is 11 amino acids long. V was trimmed by 2 bases and J by 2 bases, leaving 1 base between them.

This clone was counted a single time. V is TRBV5-1 and J is TRBJ2-7; possible D gene TRBD1, 7 bases. The CDR3 is 15 residues long. Per the germline V gene, CDR1 is SGHRS and CDR2 is YFSETQ. Deletions cut 4 bases from V and 3 bases from J, with 17 bases between. CDR3 region: CASSPFGRGDYEQYF. CDR3 nucleotide sequence: TGCGCCAGCAGCCCGTTCGGCAGGGGGGACTACGAGCAGTACTTC.

This sequence joins TRBV27 and TRBJ2-2; 16 nucleotides agree with TRBD2. J was trimmed by 4 bases and V by 4 bases; bases with no gene match: 6. CDR1 is MNHEY, CDR2 SMNVEV, per germline (reference sequence). The CDR3 extends over 18 amino acids. The DNA for the CDR3 is TGTGCCAGCAGTTGGGGACTAGCGGGAGGGAGTTTCACCGGGGAGCTGTTTTTT. Translated, it gives CASSWGLAGGSFTGELFF.

Comments on this clone: In the same sample, other DNA sequences code for this CDR3. V usage is TRBV30 and J usage is TRBJ1-1; D is ambiguous. Trimming shortened V by 0 bases and J by 2 bases, and 10 bases separated the two germline ends. Germline V gene sequence: CDR1 GTSNPN, CDR2 SVGIG (reference sequence). The CDR3 is 14 amino acids. CDR3 loop: CAWSVLGGNTEAFF. CDR3 bases: TGTGCCTGGAGTGTACTGGGTGGTAACACTGAAGCTTTCTTT.

The chain employs TRBV28 and TRBJ2-3; 11 nucleotides align to TRBD2. The CDR3 is 17 residues long. Germline assignment: CDR1 MDHEN and CDR2 SYDVKM. J gave up 2 bases and V 2 bases, and 6 bases lay outside the gene matches. This CDR3 reads CASSLDTSGSPTDTQYF. The DNA of the CDR3 is TGTGCCAGCAGTTTAGACACTAGCGGGAGCCCCACAGATACGCAGTATTTT.

V usage is TRBV27 and J usage is TRBJ2-7; the D gene is possibly TRBD2 (5 bases). This CDR3 comprises 14 residues. The germline V gene has CDR1 MNHEY and CDR2 SMNVEV (reference sequence). The V end was cut by 2 bases, the J end by 3 bases, with 11 bases between. In nucleotides, the CDR3 is TGTGCCAGCAGTTTAACGGCCGAGGGCTACGAGCAGTACTTC. Amino acids: CASSLTAEGYEQYF.

This clone was counted once. V gene TRBV4-3 combines with J gene TRBJ1-2; D gene unclear. Trimming stripped 0 bases from V and 2 bases from J, with 10 bases between. Germline loops: CDR1 LGHNA, CDR2 YSLEER. This CDR3 is built from 15 residues. The CDR3 bases are TGCGCCAGCAGCCAAGATGTAGAGGCAAACTATGGCTACACCTTC. Translated: CASSQDVEANYGYTF.

The sample holds one count of this clone. The chain joins TRBV7-2 to TRBJ2-2, with no clear D. The length of the CDR3 is 12 residues. The V end lost 5 bases, the J end lost 6 bases, and 7 bases lay between the germline ends. CDR1 is SGHTA and CDR2 is FQGNSA in the germline V gene. The chain's CDR3 is CASSQSPGELFF. CDR3 bases: TGTGCCAGCAGCCAGAGTCCCGGGGAGCTGTTTTTT.

The chain recombines TRBV27 with TRBJ2-1; 8 bases are shared with TRBD1. Germline V gene data show CDR1 as MNHEY and CDR2 as SMNVEV (reference sequence). The CDR3 length is 14 residues. The junction had 7 bases not matched to a gene; V was cut back by 7 bases and J by 5 bases. The CDR3 DNA is TGTGCCAGCACTTGGACAGGGCCCCACAATGAGCAGTTCTTC. Protein product: CASTWTGPHNEQFF.

The rearrangement joins TRBV13 to TRBJ1-1, with D unclear. CDR1 is PRHDT and CDR2 is FYEKMQ in the germline V gene (reference sequence). V was clipped by 5 bases and J by 1 base, with 14 bases between them. This CDR3 contains 15 residues. The CDR3 DNA reads TGTGCCAGCAGCCCCCTCGGCGAAGGGAACACTGAAGCTTTCTTT. It specifies CASSPLGEGNTEAFF. Combining the CDR3 with reference TRBV13 and TRBJ1-1 gives the whole variable domain AAGVIQSPRHLIKEKRETATLKCYPIPRHDTVYWYQQGPGQDPQFLISFYEKMQSDKGSIPDRFSAQQFSDYHSELNMSSLELGDSALYFCASSPLGEGNTEAFFGQGTRLTVV.

The chain carries TRBV19 and TRBJ1-2; D not resolved. The germline gives CDR1 LNHDA, CDR2 SQIVND (reference sequence). The CDR3 spans 11 residues. Trimming stripped 4 bases from V and 4 bases from J, with 4 bases between. The CDR3: CASSNSYGYTF. CDR3 coding DNA: TGTGCCAGTAGTAATTCCTATGGCTACACCTTC.

This chain links TRBV7-9 with TRBJ2-1, with 7 bases identical to TRBD1. The CDR3 is made up of 12 amino acids. V was pared by 5 bases and J by 10 bases, with 5 bases of the junction left unmatched. Per the germline V gene, CDR1 is SEHNR and CDR2 is FQNEAQ (reference sequence). The CDR3 spells CASSPDRDEQFF. CDR3 sequence (DNA): TGTGCCAGCAGCCCAGACAGGGACGAGCAGTTCTTC.

Concerning this clone: At one end the junction does not follow the germline gene, possibly because of a read error. This same CDR3 is encoded by further DNA sequences in the sample. The genes are TRBV7-7 and TRBJ1-1, with no clear D. This CDR3 has 13 amino acids. CDR1 and CDR2 from the germline V gene are SSHAT and FNYEAQ (reference sequence). The CDR3 is CASSLGQNTEAFF. The CDR3 region has the DNA TGTGCTAGCAGCTTAGGGCAGAACACTGAAGCTTTCTTT.

A few counts support this clone. The V gene is TRBV6-5, the J gene TRBJ2-7, with 7 positions matching TRBD2. From germline, CDR1 is MNHEY and CDR2 SVGAGI. The CDR3 extends over 15 amino acids. V lost 2 bases to trimming and J lost 0 bases; unmatched junction nucleotides: 4. In nucleotides, the CDR3 is TGTGCCAGCAGTTACGGGCTAGCGGCCTCCTACGAGCAGTACTTC. Protein sequence: CASSYGLAASYEQYF.

The chain has TRBV6-5 and TRBJ2-7, with TRBD2 matching over 10 bases. J gave up 4 bases and V 1 base, and 1 base lay outside the gene matches. Germline CDR1 and CDR2: MNHEY and SVGAGI. This CDR3 has 14 amino acids. The CDR3 DNA reads as TGTGCCAGCAGTTACTTACTAGCGGGATACGAGCAGTACTTC. Translating it yields CASSYLLAGYEQYF.

The chain couples TRBV19 to TRBJ2-2, with D perhaps being TRBD1 or TRBD2 (5 bases each). Trimming removed 6 bases from V and 1 base from J, with 15 bases in between. The germline V gene has CDR1 LNHDA and CDR2 SQIVND (reference sequence). The CDR3 has 16 amino acids. The CDR3 nucleotides are TGTGCCAGTAGAGAATCCGGGACGGAGAACACCGGGGAGCTGTTTTTT. Protein product: CASRESGTENTGELFF.

This chain links TRBV4-3 with TRBJ2-1, with TRBD2 matching over 10 bases. There are 20 residues in the CDR3. Trimming removed 0 bases from V and 2 bases from J; junction bases left unmatched: 13. Germline V CDR1 and CDR2: LGHNA, YSLEER. The CDR3 sequence is CASSQDPGGLAGVPYNEQFF. CDR3 bases: TGCGCCAGCAGCCAAGATCCGGGGGGCCTAGCGGGAGTCCCCTACAATGAGCAGTTCTTC.

A single count supports this clone. CDR3 DNA: TGTGCCACCTACGTAACCGGGGACGGGGCCAACGTCCTGACTTTC. This encodes CATYVTGDGANVLTF. J is TRBJ2-6 and V is TRBV2; possibly TRBD1 or TRBD2 for D (5 bases each). Trimming shortened V by 10 bases and J by 4 bases, and 17 bases separated the two germline ends. There are 15 residues in the CDR3. Looked up from germline, CDR1 is SNHLY and CDR2 is FYNNEI. The complete variable domain, with remaining parts taken from reference TRBV2 and TRBJ2-6, reads EPEVTQTPSHQVTQMGQEVILRCVPISNHLYFYWYRQILGQKVEFLVSFYNNEISEKSEIFDDQFSVERPDGSNFTLKIRSTKLEDSAMYFCATYVTGDGANVLTFGAGSRLTVL.

In the case of this clone: Other DNA sequences in this specimen translate into the identical CDR3. J is TRBJ1-5 and V is TRBV6-5, with a weak D call TRBD1 (5 bases). Germline-derived CDR1 and CDR2 are MNHEY and SVGAGI. The CDR3 runs to 14 residues. V lost 0 bases and J 6 bases, leaving 9 bases between the germline ends. CDR3 DNA: TGTGCCAGCAGTTACTCGGGGGAGGGTCAGCCCCAGCATTTT. This encodes CASSYSGEGQPQHF.

The chain couples TRBV2 to TRBJ1-4; D possibly corresponds to TRBD1 (5 bases). Trimming shortened V by 5 bases and J by 10 bases, and 11 bases separated the two germline ends. In germline, CDR1 is SNHLY, CDR2 FYNNEI. This CDR3 has 12 amino acids. In nucleotides, the CDR3 is TGTGCCAGCAGTCAGGGACCCGGAAAACTGTTTTTT. Amino acids: CASSQGPGKLFF. The full variable domain, completed using reference TRBV2 and TRBJ1-4, is EPEVTQTPSHQVTQMGQEVILRCVPISNHLYFYWYRQILGQKVEFLVSFYNNEISEKSEIFDDQFSVERPDGSNFTLKIRSTKLEDSAMYFCASSQGPGKLFFGSGTQLSVL.

The V and J genes are TRBV27 and TRBJ2-3, with a tentative D call TRBD1 (5 bases). The CDR3 extends over 13 amino acids. Trimming removed 6 bases from V and 3 bases from J, with 10 bases in between. Looked up from germline, CDR1 is MNHEY and CDR2 is SMNVEV (reference sequence). The CDR3 region is CASRFGATDTQYF. CDR3 in DNA: TGTGCCAGCAGATTTGGGGCTACAGATACGCAGTATTTT.

The V and J genes are TRBV2 and TRBJ2-1; TRBD1 matches at 7 bases. CDR1 is SNHLY and CDR2 is FYNNEI in the germline V gene. The CDR3 covers 16 residues. J gave up 3 bases and V 7 bases, and 12 bases lay outside the gene matches. CDR3 nucleotide sequence: TGTGCCAGCACGTCGCCCGGGACAGTTTACTACAATGAGCAGTTCTTC. Translation gives CASTSPGTVYYNEQFF.

This clone was seen once. This chain's CDR3 is CATSSDPVGPYEQYF. DNA of the CDR3: TGTGCCACCAGCAGTGACCCGGTGGGCCCCTACGAGCAGTACTTC. The chain carries TRBV15 and TRBJ2-7; the D is unclear. Germline-derived CDR1 and CDR2 are LNHNV and YYDKDF (reference sequence). This CDR3 comprises 15 residues. Deletions cut 3 bases from V and 2 bases from J, with 14 bases between.

This chain joins TRBV6-1 and TRBJ1-4; D is undetermined. The ends were cut back, 2 bases at V and 5 bases at J, with 3 bases in the middle. Germline V lookup: CDR1 MNHNS, CDR2 SASEGT. The CDR3 runs 12 residues. The CDR3 nucleotides read TGTGCCAGCAGTGAATGGAATGAAAAACTGTTTTTT. Residues: CASSEWNEKLFF.

This chain joins TRBV7-8 and TRBJ2-7; possibly TRBD1 for D (6 bases). CDR1 and CDR2 from the germline V gene are SGHVS and FQNEAQ. The CDR3 is made up of 17 amino acids. V lost 2 bases and J 2 bases, leaving 19 bases between the germline ends. The CDR3 DNA sequence: TGTGCCAGCAGCTTATCGCTGGGGGACACGGGTCCCTACGAGCAGTACTTC. Protein product: CASSLSLGDTGPYEQYF. Filled out from reference TRBV7-8 and TRBJ2-7, the complete variable domain reads GAGVSQSPRYKVAKRGQDVALRCDPISGHVSLFWYQQALGQGPEFLTYFQNEAQLDKSGLPSDRFFAERPEGSVSTLKIQRTQQEDSAVYLCASSLSLGDTGPYEQYFGPGTRLTVT.